The 28 T cell receptor beta chains presented below share a single source sample, sequenced in a study of blood T cell repertoires in COVID-19. Sequencing used immunoSEQ multiplex PCR; TCRdb keeps in-frame clones, though not all of them. The sample has fewer than 250,000 clones; approximately 89% are singletons. Specimen: PBMCs or T cells enriched from blood (not recorded which). These receptors all come from a woman under 40 who had been exposed to COVID-19.

The V and J genes are TRBV10-3 and TRBJ2-7; 11 nucleotides agree with TRBD1. Germline values: CDR1 ENHRY, CDR2 SYGVKD. Losses at the gene ends were 2 bases for V and 2 bases for J; bases not matched to a gene: 5. The CDR3 is 16 residues long. Written as DNA, the CDR3 is TGTGCCATCAGTGAGCGGGACAGGGGGACCCCCTACGAGCAGTACTTC. Its translation: CAISERDRGTPYEQYF.

The rearrangement uses TRBV18 and TRBJ2-7; 8 bases map to TRBD1. Germline CDR1 reads KGHSH; CDR2 reads LQKENI. V lost 6 bases and J lost 3; bases outside the gene matches: 4. The CDR3 extends over 13 amino acids. CDR3 DNA sequence: TGTGCCAGCTCTAGACAGGGGCACTACGAGCAGTACTTC. Amino acids: CASSRQGHYEQYF.

J is TRBJ1-1 and V is TRBV6-5, with 7 bases lining up with TRBD1. This CDR3 contains 15 residues. CDR1 is MNHEY and CDR2 is SVGAGI in the germline V gene. J lost 5 bases, V lost 0 bases, and 6 bases had no gene match. For the CDR3, the DNA is TGTGCCAGCAGTTACTCTCCAGGGGGTGGGACTGAAGCTTTCTTT. Protein sequence: CASSYSPGGGTEAFF.

The chain has TRBV28 and TRBJ1-5; 11 nucleotides line up with TRBD1. CDR1 and CDR2 from the germline V gene are MDHEN and SYDVKM. CDR3 length equals 16 residues. J gave up 6 bases and V 3 bases, and 7 bases lay outside the gene matches. DNA of the CDR3: TGTGCCAGCAGTTTTCTTCGGACAGGGGGCTCTCAGCCCCAGCATTTT. This encodes CASSFLRTGGSQPQHF. The full variable domain, in which reference TRBV28 and TRBJ1-5 provide the parts outside the CDR3, is DVKVTQSSRYLVKRTGEKVFLECVQDMDHENMFWYRQDPGLGLRLIYFSYDVKMKEKGDIPEGYSVSREKKERFSLILESASTNQTSMYLCASSFLRTGGSQPQHFGDGTRLSIL.

In this sample, this clone turned up once. The chain joins TRBV7-9 to TRBJ2-2; TRBD2 matches at 11 bases. Germline CDR1 SEHNR, CDR2 FQNEAQ (reference sequence). There are 17 residues in the CDR3. After removal of 2 bases from V and 5 bases from J, the junction contained 7 bases not matched to a gene. This CDR3 is CASSLRPGLAATGELFF. The CDR3 DNA reads TGTGCCAGCAGCTTAAGGCCGGGACTAGCGGCGACCGGGGAGCTGTTTTTT.

This chain uses TRBV11-1 with TRBJ1-1, with D perhaps matching TRBD1 (5 bases). The CDR3 covers 16 residues. The V and J ends lost 7 bases and 1 base respectively, with 19 bases between them. Per the germline V gene, CDR1 is SGHAT and CDR2 is FQDESV (reference sequence). CDR3 amino acids: CASIRWRGAANTEAFF. The CDR3 nucleotides read TGTGCCAGCATCCGATGGAGGGGCGCGGCGAACACTGAAGCTTTCTTT.

The rearrangement links TRBV30 to TRBJ2-1, with 9 bases matching TRBD2. The germline V gene has CDR1 GTSNPN and CDR2 SVGIG (reference sequence). J was trimmed by 6 bases and V by 6 bases; bases with no gene match: 6. This CDR3 spans 13 amino acids. CDR3 sequence (DNA): TGTGCCTGCAGGGGACTAGCAGGCAATGAGCAGTTCTTC. Its translation: CACRGLAGNEQFF. Filled out from reference TRBV30 and TRBJ2-1, the complete variable domain reads SQTIHQWPATLVQPVGSPLSLECTVEGTSNPNLYWYRQAAGRGLQLLFYSVGIGQISSEVPQNLSASRPQDRQFILSSKKLLLSDSGFYLCACRGLAGNEQFFGPGTRLTVL.

The CDR3 protein is CASSLEATSTDTQYF. CDR3 sequence (DNA): TGTGCCAGCAGCTTAGAAGCGACTAGCACAGATACGCAGTATTTT. This sequence joins TRBV13 and TRBJ2-3; D is undetermined. The CDR3 is 15 residues long. Germline CDR1 is PRHDT and CDR2 is FYEKMQ (reference sequence). The germline V and J ends were trimmed by 1 base and 0 bases, with 8 bases remaining between them.

This chain uses TRBV2 with TRBJ2-7, with 11 bases that match TRBD1. Germline CDR1 is SNHLY and CDR2 is FYNNEI. The V and J ends lost 6 bases and 3 bases, in that order; junction bases with no gene match: 4. The CDR3 runs 14 residues. CDR3 coding DNA: TGTGCCAGCAGACCCGGGACAGGGGGCTACGAGCAGTACTTC. It yields the protein CASRPGTGGYEQYF.

The chain carries TRBV10-3 and TRBJ2-1; 9 bases agree with TRBD2. The CDR3 contains 13 residues. With 3 bases clipped from V and 9 bases from J, the junction kept 3 bases outside the gene matches. From germline, CDR1 is ENHRY and CDR2 SYGVKD. The CDR3 DNA is TGTGCCATCAGTGAACTAGCGGGTGGTGAGCAGTTCTTC. Translating gives CAISELAGGEQFF.

J is TRBJ2-1 and V is TRBV5-6, with D perhaps TRBD2 (5 bases). V was trimmed by 1 base and J by 4 bases, leaving 6 bases between them. This CDR3 is built from 13 residues. Germline V gene lookup returns CDR1 SGHDT and CDR2 YYEEEE. The CDR3 region is CASSLREYNEQFF. The CDR3 DNA sequence: TGTGCCAGCAGCTTGCGGGAATACAATGAGCAGTTCTTC.

The chain carries TRBV18 and TRBJ1-4, with 7 bases aligning to TRBD1. Per germline, CDR1 KGHSH and CDR2 LQKENI. The V and J ends lost 0 bases and 0 bases, in that order; junction bases with no gene match: 13. The CDR3 is made up of 20 amino acids. The CDR3 spells CASSPPIGRQGQTTNEKLFF. CDR3 nucleotide sequence: TGTGCCAGCTCACCACCGATAGGGCGCCAGGGACAGACAACTAATGAAAAACTGTTTTTT. The full variable domain, completed using reference TRBV18 and TRBJ1-4, is NAGVMQNPRHLVRRRGQEARLRCSPMKGHSHVYWYRQLPEEGLKFMVYLQKENIIDESGMPKERFSAEFPKEGPSILRIQQVVRGDSAAYFCASSPPIGRQGQTTNEKLFFGSGTQLSVL.

This clone was counted once. The CDR3 sequence: CASSRVFSYAGCGSGEQFF. CDR3 bases: TGTGCCAGCAGCAGAGTTTTTAGTTATGCAGGGTGTGGTTCAGGTGAGCAGTTCTTC. The genes are TRBV21-1 and TRBJ2-1; the table's D call, TRBD1, has no DNA check behind it. TRBV21-1 is flagged as a pseudogene. This CDR3 contains 19 residues.

This rearrangement joins TRBV28 to TRBJ1-5; D perhaps matches TRBD1 (5 bases). Looked up from germline, CDR1 is MDHEN and CDR2 is SYDVKM. V was trimmed by 4 bases and J by 0 bases, leaving 13 bases between them. CDR3 length equals 16 residues. The CDR3: CASSSGMTVSNQPQHF. As DNA, the CDR3 is TGTGCCAGCAGTTCCGGAATGACAGTTAGCAATCAGCCCCAGCATTTT.

As DNA, the CDR3 is TGTGCCAGCAGCTTGACCGCAGGGGAGATCCACACTGAAGCTTTCTTT. It is translated as CASSLTAGEIHTEAFF. V gene TRBV5-8 combines with J gene TRBJ1-1, with D maybe TRBD1 (6 bases). The CDR3 is 16 amino acids. Trimming shortened V by 1 base and J by 3 bases, and 16 bases separated the two germline ends. Germline-derived CDR1 and CDR2 are SGHTS and YDEGEE.

The chain uses TRBV5-1 and TRBJ1-2, with D maybe TRBD1 (6 bases). Germline CDR1 SGHRS, CDR2 YFSETQ. Trimming pared 4 bases from V and 7 bases from J, leaving 17 bases between. The CDR3 runs to 14 residues. CDR3 in DNA: TGCGCCAGCAGCCCGGCGGGGGGGCATGTTGGCTACACCTTC. Translating gives CASSPAGGHVGYTF. Full variable domain (outside the CDR3, taken from reference TRBV5-1 and TRBJ1-2): KAGVTQTPRYLIKTRGQQVTLSCSPISGHRSVSWYQQTPGQGLQFLFEYFSETQRNKGNFPGRFSGRQFSNSRSEMNVSTLELGDSALYLCASSPAGGHVGYTFGSGTRLTVV.

The CDR3 coding sequence is TGTGCCTGGAGAAAAAAGACAGGGCCGGCCACTGAAGCTTTCTTT. Its protein product is CAWRKKTGPATEAFF. The rearrangement links TRBV30 to TRBJ1-1, with 7 bases lining up with TRBD1. Germline loops: CDR1 GTSNPN, CDR2 SVGIG (reference sequence). The CDR3 length is 15 residues. V gave up 3 bases and J gave up 4 bases; unmatched junction bases: 11.

This sequence joins TRBV6-5 and TRBJ1-1; D not resolved. With 3 bases removed from V and 5 bases from J, the gap between germline ends came to 13 bases. Germline V gene lookup returns CDR1 MNHEY and CDR2 SVGAGI. This CDR3 region has 14 residues. The CDR3: CASSYSGPGTEAFF. The CDR3 region has the DNA TGTGCCAGCAGTTATAGTGGCCCGGGGACTGAAGCTTTCTTT.

The chain couples TRBV7-2 to TRBJ2-1; D gene unclear. This CDR3 spans 11 amino acids. Trimming cost V 5 bases and J 9 bases, with 8 bases left between them. CDR1 SGHTA and CDR2 FQGNSA come from the germline V gene. The CDR3 DNA is TGTGCCAGCAGCACCCCGGGTGAGCAGTTCTTC. It translates to CASSTPGEQFF.

The chain employs TRBV7-9 and TRBJ1-2; 9 bases align to TRBD1. With V trimmed by 5 bases and J by 1 base, 8 bases remained unmatched. The CDR3 is 16 residues long. Germline V CDR1 and CDR2: SEHNR, FQNEAQ (reference sequence). This chain's CDR3 is CASSHRDRVFNYGYTF. CDR3 nucleotide sequence: TGTGCCAGCAGCCACCGGGACAGGGTTTTTAACTATGGCTACACCTTC.

The rearrangement links TRBV28 to TRBJ1-5, with 9 bases lining up with TRBD1. The V gene end was trimmed by 6 bases and the J gene end by 7 bases; junction bases not matched to a gene: 7. CDR1 MDHEN and CDR2 SYDVKM come from the germline V gene. The CDR3 is made up of 14 amino acids. CDR3 protein: CASSPIQGAQPQHF. CDR3 nucleotides: TGTGCCAGCAGCCCGATACAGGGGGCCCAGCCCCAGCATTTT.

This chain connects TRBV6-4 to TRBJ2-3, with 7 bases fitting TRBD2. Trimming removed 4 bases from V and 0 bases from J; junction bases left unmatched: 7. From germline, CDR1 is MRHNA and CDR2 SNTAGT. The CDR3 is made up of 16 amino acids. DNA for the CDR3: TGTGCCAGCAGTGCGGGGACTACCACTAGCACAGATACGCAGTATTTT. Translated, it gives CASSAGTTTSTDTQYF.

The rearrangement links TRBV6-5 to TRBJ2-7; D is unclear. Germline CDR1 is MNHEY and CDR2 is SVGAGI. CDR3 length equals 14 residues. The V end was cut by 2 bases, the J end by 3 bases, with 11 bases between. The CDR3 DNA reads TGTGCCAGCAGTTACGCGGAGTTAAGCTACGAGCAGTACTTC. This encodes CASSYAELSYEQYF.

The chain recombines TRBV5-8 with TRBJ1-5; D remains ambiguous. V lost 9 bases, J lost 6 bases, and 16 bases lay in between. The CDR3 consists of 13 residues. Germline CDR1 is SGHTS and CDR2 is YDEGEE. The CDR3 loop is CATCGETGQPQHF. The DNA of the CDR3 is TGTGCCACCTGCGGGGAAACGGGTCAGCCCCAGCATTTT.

This chain uses TRBV7-9 with TRBJ1-5; 9 bases align to TRBD1. J lost 4 bases, V lost 3 bases, and 4 bases had no gene match. The CDR3 runs to 15 residues. The germline gives CDR1 SEHNR, CDR2 FQNEAQ (reference sequence). CDR3 coding DNA: TGTGCCAGCAGCTTGGGGACAGGGCGTAATCAGCCCCAGCATTTT. This sequence encodes CASSLGTGRNQPQHF. Combining the CDR3 with reference TRBV7-9 and TRBJ1-5 gives the whole variable domain DTGVSQNPRHKITKRGQNVTFRCDPISEHNRLYWYRQTLGQGPEFLTYFQNEAQLEKSRLLSDRFSAERPKGSFSTLEIQRTEQGDSAMYLCASSLGTGRNQPQHFGDGTRLSIL.

This clone was seen more than once but under ten times. This chain uses TRBV27 with TRBJ1-1; no definite D call. Germline loops: CDR1 MNHEY, CDR2 SMNVEV (reference sequence). The CDR3 is 14 residues long. The V end lost 3 bases, the J end lost 1 base, and 9 bases lay between the germline ends. CDR3 nucleotides: TGTGCCAGCAGTTTTGGCGGCAAGAACACTGAAGCTTTCTTT. Its translation: CASSFGGKNTEAFF.

The chain combines TRBV10-3 with TRBJ2-1, with a possible D match to TRBD2 (6 bases). The CDR3 spans 18 residues. The germline V gene encodes CDR1 ENHRY and CDR2 SYGVKD. Trimming stripped 10 bases from V and 5 bases from J, with 30 bases between. The DNA for the CDR3 is TGTGCCACGAAGACTAGTACCATTGGAGTAGGGGAAAACAATGAGCAGTTCTTC. Its translation is CATKTSTIGVGENNEQFF.

The rearrangement joins TRBV6-5 to TRBJ2-7, with 7 bases matching TRBD1. This CDR3 has 13 amino acids. Germline V gene sequence: CDR1 MNHEY, CDR2 SVGAGI. Germline trimming cut 7 bases from V and 6 bases from J; bases unmatched to any gene: 9. CDR3 sequence reads: CASTWDSLGEQYF. CDR3 DNA sequence: TGTGCCAGCACCTGGGACAGTCTCGGCGAGCAGTACTTC.